The present T cell receptor (beta chain) was sequenced within a study of blood T cell repertoires in COVID-19. Overall study: Sites across the United States, Italy and Spain contributed samples from acute and convalescent COVID-19.

Measured with immunoSEQ multiplex PCR; TCRdb has only the in-frame clones, and not every one. The repertoire includes 85,000 to 120,000 clones, about 83% of them detected once, and about 9.9% sits in the top ten. Losses at the gene ends were 5 bases for V and 6 bases for J; bases not matched to a gene: 4. The germline V gene encodes CDR1 LNHDA and CDR2 SQIVND (reference sequence). CDR3 length: 13 amino acids. This receptor was identified in a man aged 35 to 55 with active or convalescent COVID-19. Sequenced material: peripheral blood. The V and J genes are TRBV19 and TRBJ1-5; 7 nucleotides line up with TRBD1. The DNA for the CDR3 is TGTGCCAGTAGTTTAACAGGGGTTCAGCCCCAGCATTTT. Amino acid sequence: CASSLTGVQPQHF.